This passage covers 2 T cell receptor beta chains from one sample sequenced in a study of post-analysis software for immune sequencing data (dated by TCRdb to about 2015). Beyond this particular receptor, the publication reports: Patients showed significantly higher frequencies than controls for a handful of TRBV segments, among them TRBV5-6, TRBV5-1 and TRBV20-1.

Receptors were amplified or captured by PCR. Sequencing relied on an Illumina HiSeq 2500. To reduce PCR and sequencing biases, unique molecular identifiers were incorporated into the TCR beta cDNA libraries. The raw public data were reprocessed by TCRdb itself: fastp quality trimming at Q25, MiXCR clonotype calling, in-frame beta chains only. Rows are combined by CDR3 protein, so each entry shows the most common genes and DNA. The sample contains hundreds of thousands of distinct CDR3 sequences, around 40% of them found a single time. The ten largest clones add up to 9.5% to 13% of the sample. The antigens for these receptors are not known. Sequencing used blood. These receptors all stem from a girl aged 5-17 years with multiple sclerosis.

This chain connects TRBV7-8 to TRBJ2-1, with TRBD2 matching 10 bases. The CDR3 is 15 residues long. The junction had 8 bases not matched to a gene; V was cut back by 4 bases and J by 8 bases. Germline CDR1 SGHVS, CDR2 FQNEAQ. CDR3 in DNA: TGTGCCAGCAGCTCTTCTCAGCGGGAGGGCGATGAGCAGTTCTTC. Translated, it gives CASSSSQREGDEQFF.

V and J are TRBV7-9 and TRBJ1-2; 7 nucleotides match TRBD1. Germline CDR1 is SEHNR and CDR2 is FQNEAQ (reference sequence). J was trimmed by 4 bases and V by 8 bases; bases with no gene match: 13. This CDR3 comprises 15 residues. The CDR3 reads CASHPTQGTAYGYTF. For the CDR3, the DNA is TGTGCCAGCCACCCTACACAGGGGACGGCCTATGGCTACACCTTC.